This paragraph covers one T cell receptor (beta chain) sequence. This sample was taken from a study of T cells in Graves' hyperthyroidism and ophthalmopathy. The V gene end was trimmed by 5 bases and the J gene end by 3 bases; junction bases not matched to a gene: 9. CDR3 length equals 16 residues. Germline V gene sequence: CDR1 SEHNR, CDR2 FQNEAQ (reference sequence). TCR beta CDR3 sequences were amplified from RNA transcripts. First-round RT-PCR with HTBI primers amplified the TCR CDR3 region. One entry per CDR3 protein, called by TCRdb with MiXCR from the multiplex PCR reads. The sample includes under 350,000 distinct CDR3 sequences, 15% to 20% of them seen just once.

The TCR was taken from a woman between 50 and 59 years old with Graves' hyperthyroidism. The chain employs TRBV7-9 and TRBJ1-4; 7 bases agree with TRBD1. The sample consisted of blood. DNA of the CDR3: TGTGCCAGCAGCGGACATCACAGGGGCGCTAATGAAAAACTGTTTTTT. Translated: CASSGHHRGANEKLFF.